Reported below is one T cell receptor beta chain. Antigen: not known. The CDR3 contains 16 residues. The V and J ends lost 6 bases and 3 bases, in that order; junction bases with no gene match: 6. Germline V lookup: CDR1 SNHLY, CDR2 FYNNEI. Oncomine TCR Beta short-read sequencing was applied to DNA from cultured CD4+ T cells. Genomic DNA was isolated from CD4+ T cells that had been cultured. MiXCR, run by TCRdb on the PCR reads, gives a single entry per CDR3 protein. The table shows 16,000 or so distinct CDR3 sequences, with approximately 50% occurring only once. Indicated treatment: roughly nine-day PBMC culture with coronavirus spike peptide pools or control peptides (ViraFEST assay). The data were taken from a study of vaccination and CD4 T cells after COVID-19. Study-wide context: Nasal swab PCR identified SARS-CoV-2 in the convalescent patients, of whom roughly nine were mild and one severe. Samples were taken after vaccination, a median of roughly 72 days after dose two, with a range of 14 to 241. Post-COVID draws followed diagnosis by a median 101 days (range 35 to 161).

This clonotype was obtained from a human donor who had recovered from COVID-19. The chain joins TRBV2 to TRBJ2-1, with TRBD2 matching over 12 bases. The sequencing used CD4+ T cells from blood, cultured in vitro, collected before SARS-CoV-2 vaccination. In DNA, the CDR3 is TGTGCCAGCAGCAGACGGACTAGCGGGGACTACAATGAGCAGTTCTTC. Its translation: CASSRRTSGDYNEQFF.